This passage covers 22 T cell receptor beta chains from one sample sequenced in a study of tumor-infiltrating lymphocytes in localized non-small cell lung cancer. Sequencing was performed with immunoSEQ multiplex PCR; in TCRdb, only in-frame clones are kept and a portion is missing. This repertoire shows about 13,000 clones, approximately 85% found once; its top ten account for around 13%. The sample consisted of lung tumor tissue. These receptors were obtained from a human donor with non-small cell lung cancer.

This chain joins TRBV29-1 and TRBJ1-1, with D unclear. CDR3 length: 12 amino acids. Trimming cost V 5 bases and J 5 bases, with 12 bases left between them. Germline V lookup: CDR1 SQVTM, CDR2 ANQGSEA. The CDR3 sequence: CSVLTWRTEAFF. The CDR3 DNA reads TGCAGCGTTTTGACCTGGCGGACTGAAGCTTTCTTT. The full variable domain, rest sourced from reference TRBV29-1 and TRBJ1-1, is SAVISQKPSRDICQRGTSLTIQCQVDSQVTMMFWYRQQPGQSLTLIATANQGSEATYESGFVIDKFPISRPNLTFSTLTVSNMSPEDSSIYLCSVLTWRTEAFFGQGTRLTVV.

V is TRBV5-1 and J is TRBJ2-1, with TRBD2 matching over 8 bases. CDR1 is SGHRS, CDR2 YFSETQ, per germline. This CDR3 is built from 14 residues. The V gene end was trimmed by 2 bases and the J gene end by 4 bases; junction bases not matched to a gene: 2. The CDR3 sequence is CASSLGGGYNEQFF. In nucleotides, the CDR3 is TGCGCCAGCAGCTTAGGCGGGGGGTACAATGAGCAGTTCTTC.

This chain connects TRBV5-4 to TRBJ2-1; a weak D match, TRBD2 (7 bases). The ends were cut back, 3 bases at V and 4 bases at J, with 14 bases in the middle. This CDR3 region has 15 residues. Germline-derived CDR1 and CDR2 are SGHNT and YYREEE (reference sequence). The CDR3: CASSSRTRGYNEQFF. The CDR3 DNA sequence: TGTGCCAGCAGCTCTAGGACTAGGGGGTACAATGAGCAGTTCTTC.

The sample holds one count of this clone. The gene calls are TRBV19 and TRBJ2-4; weak D call: TRBD1 (6 bases). Trimming removed 10 bases at V and 0 bases at J, with 19 bases between. Germline assignment: CDR1 LNHDA and CDR2 SQIVND (reference sequence). This CDR3 is built from 16 residues. The CDR3 loop is CATSLEGHLAKNIQYF. The CDR3 DNA reads TGTGCCACCTCTTTAGAGGGACACCTAGCCAAAAACATTCAGTACTTC.

This CDR3 reads CASSLHALPYEQYF. CDR3 bases: TGTGCCAGCAGCTTGCACGCCCTCCCCTACGAGCAGTACTTC. The rearrangement uses TRBV5-6 and TRBJ2-7; D is uncertain. From germline, CDR1 is SGHDT and CDR2 YYEEEE. V shed 1 base and J shed 2 bases, with 10 bases lying between them. This CDR3 region has 14 residues.

The chain joins TRBV10-3 to TRBJ2-1; D is perhaps TRBD2 (5 bases). Germline V gene lookup returns CDR1 ENHRY and CDR2 SYGVKD. The germline V and J ends were trimmed by 3 bases and 4 bases, with 7 bases remaining between them. CDR3 size: 13 residues. CDR3 loop: CAISDGVYNEQFF. As DNA, the CDR3 is TGTGCCATCAGTGACGGGGTGTACAATGAGCAGTTCTTC.

The sample holds one count of this clone. This chain connects TRBV7-9 to TRBJ2-2; TRBD1 aligns across 9 bases. CDR1 and CDR2 from the germline V gene are SEHNR and FQNEAQ (reference sequence). J was trimmed by 5 bases and V by 6 bases; bases with no gene match: 10. CDR3 length: 16 amino acids. DNA for the CDR3: TGTGCCAGCAGTTTCACCGGGACAGGGACAACCGGGGAGCTGTTTTTT. Residues: CASSFTGTGTTGELFF.

V is TRBV2 and J is TRBJ1-2; 7 nucleotides agree with TRBD1. Germline trimming cut 0 bases from V and 8 bases from J; bases unmatched to any gene: 6. The CDR3 runs 14 residues. Germline CDR1 SNHLY, CDR2 FYNNEI. CDR3 DNA: TGTGCCAGCAGTGAAGCGGTGACAGGGTTAGGCTACACCTTC. Protein: CASSEAVTGLGYTF.

This clone was picked up a small number of times. CDR3 amino acids: CASSHKRTSDYEQYF. CDR3 sequence (DNA): TGCGCCAGCAGTCATAAGCGGACTAGCGATTACGAGCAGTACTTC. The V and J genes are TRBV10-2 and TRBJ2-7, with 9 bases fitting TRBD2. The V gene's germline CDR1 is WSHSY and CDR2 SAAADI. With V trimmed by 5 bases and J by 4 bases, 9 bases remained unmatched. The CDR3 runs to 15 residues.

The chain has TRBV5-1 and TRBJ2-2; TRBD2 matches 7 bases. In germline, CDR1 is SGHRS, CDR2 YFSETQ. The CDR3 extends over 15 amino acids. The ends lost 1 base at V and 7 bases at J; junction bases unmatched: 7. CDR3 protein: CASSLSGGGVGELFF. The CDR3 region has the DNA TGCGCCAGCAGCTTGAGTGGCGGGGGTGTCGGGGAGCTGTTTTTT.

This chain uses TRBV7-2 with TRBJ1-4; the match to TRBD1 covers 7 bases. Per germline, CDR1 SGHTA and CDR2 FQGNSA. The CDR3 runs 15 residues. Losses at the gene ends were 1 base for V and 6 bases for J; bases not matched to a gene: 5. The CDR3: CASSLVGRGHEKLFF. The CDR3 DNA sequence: TGTGCCAGCAGCTTAGTCGGAAGGGGGCATGAAAAACTGTTTTTT.

This clone was detected only once. This chain connects TRBV30 to TRBJ1-1; the match to TRBD1 covers 10 bases. The junction had 6 bases not matched to a gene; V was cut back by 4 bases and J by 10 bases. CDR1 is GTSNPN, CDR2 SVGIG, per germline (reference sequence). CDR3 length: 12 amino acids. As DNA, the CDR3 is TGTGCCTGGACCACCGGGACAGGGGTAGCTTTCTTT. This gives the protein CAWTTGTGVAFF.

In its sample, this clone was seen once. The rearrangement uses TRBV4-2 and TRBJ2-3, with D hard to call. V was clipped by 6 bases and J by 2 bases, with 9 bases between them. The CDR3 loop spans 13 amino acids. Germline assignment: CDR1 LGHNA and CDR2 YNFKEQ. CDR3 nucleotide sequence: TGTGCCAGCAGTCCTGGGGTCACAGATACGCAGTATTTT. Its protein is CASSPGVTDTQYF.

This chain connects TRBV6-5 to TRBJ1-3, with D possibly being TRBD1 (5 bases). Looked up from germline, CDR1 is MNHEY and CDR2 is SVGAGI. The CDR3 totals 15 residues. V lost 5 bases and J lost 4, with 15 bases in between. The CDR3 loop is CASSRTRDLGNTIYF. The CDR3 region has the DNA TGTGCCAGCAGTCGGACCCGGGACTTAGGAAACACCATATATTTT.

The rearrangement joins TRBV27 to TRBJ1-5; D is ambiguous. Trimming left V 2 bases short and J 4 bases short, with 6 bases between. The CDR3 has 13 amino acids. Germline CDR1 MNHEY, CDR2 SMNVEV (reference sequence). The CDR3 DNA reads TGTGCCAGCAGTTTAATCCCTAATCAGCCCCAGCATTTT. Its translation is CASSLIPNQPQHF.

This chain joins TRBV2 and TRBJ1-4, with no clear D. This CDR3 region has 15 residues. Germline V gives CDR1 SNHLY, CDR2 FYNNEI. V gave up 0 bases and J gave up 5 bases, with 10 bases separating them. The CDR3 protein is CASSEASWGNEKLFF. CDR3 sequence (DNA): TGTGCCAGCAGTGAAGCGAGTTGGGGAAATGAAAAACTGTTTTTT.

This clone was seen only a few times. The chain couples TRBV6-1 to TRBJ1-2; D may be TRBD1 (6 bases). The CDR3 consists of 14 residues. CDR1 is MNHNS and CDR2 is SASEGT in the germline V gene. The V and J ends lost 6 bases and 13 bases respectively, with 24 bases between them. The DNA of the CDR3 is TGTGCCAGCAGCTACGACGACGCTCGGGACACTCTCACCTTC. Its protein product is CASSYDDARDTLTF.

V usage is TRBV2 and J usage is TRBJ2-4, with D possibly being TRBD1 (6 bases). The CDR3 runs 14 residues. V was pared by 1 base and J by 6 bases, with 10 bases between. The V gene's germline CDR1 is SNHLY and CDR2 FYNNEI. CDR3 in amino acids: CASSEDRVGNIQYF. The CDR3 DNA is TGTGCCAGCAGTGAAGACAGGGTCGGAAACATTCAGTACTTC.

Only one count was recorded for this clone. This chain links TRBV7-2 with TRBJ2-1; 13 nucleotides agree with TRBD2. In germline, CDR1 is SGHTA, CDR2 FQGNSA. After removal of 3 bases from V and 5 bases from J, the junction contained 7 bases not matched to a gene. This CDR3 contains 17 residues. CDR3 sequence (DNA): TGTGCCAGCAGCTTCGTGGCGGGACTAGCGGGAAACAATGAGCAGTTCTTC. It encodes CASSFVAGLAGNNEQFF.

J is TRBJ2-7 and V is TRBV5-1, with 9 bases that match TRBD1. V was clipped by 4 bases and J by 7 bases; unmatched bases: 9. The CDR3 is 14 residues long. Germline V gene sequence: CDR1 SGHRS, CDR2 YFSETQ. CDR3 region: CASSGGQGTGEQYF. CDR3 bases: TGCGCCAGCAGCGGGGGACAGGGTACCGGAGAGCAGTACTTC. Variable domain in full (rest from reference TRBV5-1 and TRBJ2-7): KAGVTQTPRYLIKTRGQQVTLSCSPISGHRSVSWYQQTPGQGLQFLFEYFSETQRNKGNFPGRFSGRQFSNSRSEMNVSTLELGDSALYLCASSGGQGTGEQYFGPGTRLTVT.

In DNA, the CDR3 is TGTGCCAGCAGAACACGGCGACAGGGGGGCTATGGCTACACCTTC. Translated: CASRTRRQGGYGYTF. The chain carries TRBV28 and TRBJ1-2; 9 nucleotides align to TRBD1. V lost 6 bases to trimming and J lost 4 bases; unmatched junction nucleotides: 9. This CDR3 contains 15 residues. CDR1 and CDR2 from the germline V gene are MDHEN and SYDVKM.

As DNA, the CDR3 is TGTGCCACCAGCAGAGATCCACAGGTTTATGGCTACACCTTC. Protein product: CATSRDPQVYGYTF. The rearrangement uses TRBV15 and TRBJ1-2; possible D gene TRBD1, 5 bases. V lost 0 bases to trimming and J lost 5 bases, with 10 bases between them. Per germline, CDR1 LNHNV and CDR2 YYDKDF (reference sequence). This CDR3 has 14 residues.